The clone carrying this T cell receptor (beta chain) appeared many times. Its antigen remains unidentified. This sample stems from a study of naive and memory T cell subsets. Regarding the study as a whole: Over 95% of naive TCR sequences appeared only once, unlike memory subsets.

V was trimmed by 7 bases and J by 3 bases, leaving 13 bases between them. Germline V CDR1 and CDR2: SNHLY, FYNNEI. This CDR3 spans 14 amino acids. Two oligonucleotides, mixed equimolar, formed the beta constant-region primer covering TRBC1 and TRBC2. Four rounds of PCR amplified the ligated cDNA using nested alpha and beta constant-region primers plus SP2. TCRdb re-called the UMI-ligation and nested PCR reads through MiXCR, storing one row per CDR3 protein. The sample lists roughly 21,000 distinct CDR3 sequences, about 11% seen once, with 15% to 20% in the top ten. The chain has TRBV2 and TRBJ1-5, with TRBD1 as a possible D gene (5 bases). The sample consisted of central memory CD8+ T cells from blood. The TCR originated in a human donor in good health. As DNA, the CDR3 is TGTGCCAGCAACGATGGGGCCTACAATCAGCCCCAGCATTTT. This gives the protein CASNDGAYNQPQHF.